The 31 T cell receptor beta chains given below trace back to one sample, sequenced in a study of OX40 agonist ivuxolimab in advanced cancers. TCRdb's copy holds only in-frame clones and misses some; the assay was immunoSEQ multiplex PCR. The sample gives about 80,000 clones, roughly 85% of which show up once; 1.9% is in the top ten. The material sequenced was CD4+ or CD8+ T cells sorted from blood, taken in a trial of the OX40 agonist ivuxolimab. The receptors derive from an adult with an advanced solid tumor such as melanoma, head and neck, liver or kidney cancer.

The chain uses TRBV9 and TRBJ2-7; D is unresolved. V lost 0 bases and J lost 2, with 12 bases in between. CDR3 size: 15 residues. The germline gives CDR1 SGDLS, CDR2 YYNGEE. CDR3 in DNA: TGTGCCAGCAGCGTAGGCGGCGGAAAGCCCTACGAGCAGTACTTC. This gives the protein CASSVGGGKPYEQYF.

The CDR3 DNA reads TGCGCCAGCAGCTTGGTGGGGACTAGCGGAACCTACGAGCAGTACTTC. It translates to CASSLVGTSGTYEQYF. The chain couples TRBV5-1 to TRBJ2-7; 11 bases are a match to TRBD2. J was trimmed by 2 bases and V by 0 bases; bases with no gene match: 4. Germline values: CDR1 SGHRS, CDR2 YFSETQ. The CDR3 is made up of 16 amino acids.

The chain carries TRBV7-2 and TRBJ2-7; D gene unclear. Germline V gene lookup returns CDR1 SGHTA and CDR2 FQGNSA. The CDR3 runs to 13 residues. Trimming took off 5 bases at V and 2 bases at J, with 10 bases between the two ends. The CDR3 nucleotides read TGTGCCAGCAGCGTAGACGATGCCTACGAGCAGTACTTC. Translating gives CASSVDDAYEQYF.

The chain couples TRBV9 to TRBJ2-5; TRBD1 or TRBD2 may be the D gene (5 bases each). This CDR3 comprises 13 residues. V dropped 0 bases and J dropped 5 bases, with 8 bases sitting between them. Per germline, CDR1 SGDLS and CDR2 YYNGEE. CDR3 in amino acids: CASSVGGTETQYF. In DNA, the CDR3 is TGTGCCAGCAGCGTAGGTGGGACGGAGACCCAGTACTTC.

The V and J genes are TRBV6-5 and TRBJ2-7; perhaps TRBD1 as D (5 bases). V was trimmed by 2 bases and J by 3 bases, leaving 11 bases between them. The CDR3 loop spans 14 amino acids. Germline V gene lookup returns CDR1 MNHEY and CDR2 SVGAGI. The CDR3 bases are TGTGCCAGCAGTTACCAACGGACAAGCTACGAGCAGTACTTC. Amino acids: CASSYQRTSYEQYF.

In its sample, this clone is medium-sized (0.01 to 0.1%). The chain joins TRBV20-1 to TRBJ1-1; D unresolved. In germline, CDR1 is DFQATT, CDR2 SNEGSKA (reference sequence). There are 11 residues in the CDR3. V was cut by 6 bases and J by 9 bases, with 14 bases left in between. CDR3 sequence reads: CSAVPERQAFF. The CDR3 DNA sequence: TGCAGTGCCGTGCCGGAGCGCCAAGCTTTCTTT.

The chain combines TRBV4-3 with TRBJ2-3; 7 bases agree with TRBD2. Trimming cost V 4 bases and J 1 base; bases outside gene matches: 8. The CDR3 totals 16 residues. Looked up from germline, CDR1 is LGHNA and CDR2 is YSLEER. In DNA, the CDR3 is TGCGCCAGCAGCCGGGCGGGACGGGGGGGCACAGATACGCAGTATTTT. As protein: CASSRAGRGGTDTQYF.

This chain links TRBV4-2 with TRBJ1-6, with 11 bases that match TRBD1. The J segment lost 6 bases and the V segment lost 4 bases, leaving 5 bases of the junction unmatched. CDR3 size: 16 residues. The V gene's germline CDR1 is LGHNA and CDR2 YNFKEQ. The CDR3 spells CASSRTGGATNSPLHF. The CDR3 DNA reads as TGTGCCAGCAGCCGGACAGGGGGCGCAACTAATTCACCCCTCCACTTT.

The chain carries TRBV11-2 and TRBJ2-5; D is perhaps TRBD2 (5 bases). This CDR3 has 15 residues. With 1 base removed from V and 5 bases from J, the gap between germline ends came to 14 bases. Germline V gene sequence: CDR1 SGHAT, CDR2 FQNNGV. The CDR3 spells CASSLVGGGGETQYF. The CDR3 nucleotides are TGTGCCAGCAGCTTAGTTGGCGGAGGTGGGGAGACCCAGTACTTC.

The chain recombines TRBV4-1 with TRBJ1-6; maybe TRBD1 (5 bases). V lost 2 bases and J lost 0, with 8 bases in between. Germline values: CDR1 MGHRA, CDR2 YSYEKL. The CDR3 loop spans 16 amino acids. The CDR3 bases are TGCGCCAGCAGCCAACGGGACCTCTCCTATAATTCACCCCTCCACTTT. As protein: CASSQRDLSYNSPLHF.

The CDR3: CASSTTGFGANVLTF. The CDR3 nucleotides read TGTGCCAGCAGCACTACAGGGTTCGGGGCCAACGTCCTGACTTTC. The V call is TRBV5-5, the J call TRBJ2-6, with D possibly TRBD1 on 6 matching bases. V lost 4 bases and J 4 bases, leaving 12 bases between the germline ends. This CDR3 comprises 15 residues. In germline, CDR1 is SGHKS, CDR2 YYEKEE (reference sequence). The whole variable domain, filled in from reference TRBV5-5 and TRBJ2-6, reads DAGVTQSPTHLIKTRGQQVTLRCSPISGHKSVSWYQQVLGQGPQFIFQYYEKEERGRGNFPDRFSARQFPNYSSELNVNALLLGDSALYLCASSTTGFGANVLTFGAGSRLTVL.

The chain recombines TRBV7-3 with TRBJ2-7; weak D call: TRBD2 (6 bases). Trimming stripped 1 base from V and 5 bases from J, with 12 bases between. The germline V gene encodes CDR1 SGHTA and CDR2 FQGTGA. The CDR3 covers 14 residues. CDR3 residues: CASSLSGGDDEQYF. Written as DNA, the CDR3 is TGTGCCAGCAGCTTAAGCGGCGGGGATGACGAGCAGTACTTC. The entire variable domain, with the rest obtained from reference TRBV7-3 and TRBJ2-7, is as follows: GAGVSQTPSNKVTEKGKYVELRCDPISGHTALYWYRQSLGQGPEFLIYFQGTGAADDSGLPNDRFFAVRPEGSVSTLKIQRTERGDSAVYLCASSLSGGDDEQYFGPGTRLTVT.

This chain connects TRBV7-3 to TRBJ2-7; no reliable D call. There are 15 residues in the CDR3. Per the germline V gene, CDR1 is SGHTA and CDR2 is FQGTGA. Trimming removed 1 base from V and 1 base from J, with 11 bases in between. CDR3 DNA sequence: TGTGCCAGCAGCTTAATCCGAGACACGTCCTACGAGCAGTACTTC. Its protein product is CASSLIRDTSYEQYF.

The rearrangement joins TRBV28 to TRBJ1-5; 8 positions match TRBD1. After removal of 5 bases from V and 5 bases from J, the junction contained 11 bases not matched to a gene. From germline, CDR1 is MDHEN and CDR2 SYDVKM. This CDR3 spans 16 amino acids. The CDR3 here is CASSLTGEISDQPQHF. The CDR3 DNA sequence: TGTGCCAGCAGTCTGACAGGGGAAATTTCAGATCAGCCCCAGCATTTT.

The chain couples TRBV6-4 to TRBJ1-1; no clear D gene. The CDR3 has 13 amino acids. Germline V gene lookup returns CDR1 MRHNA and CDR2 SNTAGT. V was shortened by 4 bases and J by 6 bases, with 12 bases between the two germline ends. The CDR3 DNA reads as TGTGCCAGCAGTGTCGGGGAGGGAGCTGAAGCTTTCTTT. Translated: CASSVGEGAEAFF.

The gene calls are TRBV7-2 and TRBJ2-5; the D is unclear. Germline assignment: CDR1 SGHTA and CDR2 FQGNSA. The CDR3 has 16 amino acids. With 0 bases removed from V and 2 bases from J, the gap between germline ends came to 13 bases. CDR3 DNA: TGTGCCAGCAGCTTAGCGCTGTCGGTCGGACAAGAGACCCAGTACTTC. Translated: CASSLALSVGQETQYF.

This chain links TRBV23-1 with TRBJ1-1; D gene unclear. Being an ORF, TRBV23-1 has a function that is uncertain. Trimming stripped 3 bases from V and 10 bases from J, with 12 bases between. The CDR3 length is 12 residues. CDR3 region: CASSHPSKVAFF. The CDR3 DNA sequence: TGCGCCAGCAGTCATCCCTCCAAAGTAGCTTTCTTT.

The J gene is TRBJ2-2, the V gene TRBV18, with 8 bases that match TRBD1. Per germline, CDR1 KGHSH and CDR2 LQKENI. CDR3 length equals 15 residues. With 3 bases clipped from V and 5 bases from J, the junction kept 5 bases outside the gene matches. The CDR3 protein is CASSPGQGKTGELFF. CDR3 sequence (DNA): TGTGCCAGCTCACCTGGACAGGGTAAAACCGGGGAGCTGTTTTTT.

This chain uses TRBV19 with TRBJ1-1; the D gene is possibly TRBD1 (6 bases). Per germline, CDR1 LNHDA and CDR2 SQIVND (reference sequence). The V end lost 5 bases, the J end lost 12 bases, and 19 bases lay between the germline ends. This CDR3 is 13 amino acids long. CDR3 DNA: TGTGCCAGTAGTGCGGGGGGCCCTTACGCCACTTTCTTT. Residues: CASSAGGPYATFF.

The rearrangement uses TRBV19 and TRBJ2-1; a possible D gene is TRBD2 (5 bases). This CDR3 region has 14 residues. V shed 10 bases and J shed 5 bases, with 18 bases lying between them. Germline assignment: CDR1 LNHDA and CDR2 SQIVND (reference sequence). The CDR3 DNA sequence: TGTGCCATTCCTAGGTGGGCGGGCAACAATGAGCAGTTCTTC. Encoded protein: CAIPRWAGNNEQFF.

The chain employs TRBV9 and TRBJ2-3, with D perhaps assigned TRBD1 or TRBD2 (5 bases each). The CDR3 totals 15 residues. V was pared by 2 bases and J by 2 bases, with 12 bases between. Per the germline V gene, CDR1 is SGDLS and CDR2 is YYNGEE. Here the CDR3 DNA reads TGTGCCAGCAGCGTTCAACCCGGGACCACAGATACGCAGTATTTT. Its translation is CASSVQPGTTDTQYF.

J is TRBJ2-2 and V is TRBV6-4; the D is unclear. Germline V CDR1 and CDR2: MRHNA, SNTAGT. This CDR3 has 13 residues. V was shortened by 4 bases and J by 2 bases, with 5 bases between the two germline ends. CDR3 DNA sequence: TGTGCCAGCAGTGCCGTCAACACCGGGGAGCTGTTTTTT. Its protein is CASSAVNTGELFF.

This chain uses TRBV6-5 with TRBJ2-5, with a tentative D call TRBD1 (6 bases). Per germline, CDR1 MNHEY and CDR2 SVGAGI. Trimming left V 6 bases short and J 3 bases short, with 14 bases between. This CDR3 is built from 14 residues. The CDR3 here is CASRTVGGKETQYF. CDR3 sequence (DNA): TGTGCCAGCAGGACAGTAGGGGGAAAAGAGACCCAGTACTTC.

Regarding this clone: Relative to the germline gene, one junction end is altered; a read error may explain this. The gene calls are TRBV6-1 and TRBJ2-3, with no clear D. CDR3 length: 14 residues. Germline CDR1 and CDR2: MNHNS and SASEGT. This CDR3 is CASREVISTDTQYF. The DNA of the CDR3 is TGTGCCAGCAGGGAAGTTATTAGCACAGATACGCAGTATTTT.

The genes are TRBV6-4 and TRBJ2-5; 7 nucleotides align to TRBD1. Germline V gives CDR1 MRHNA, CDR2 SNTAGT. CDR3 length: 12 amino acids. V was clipped by 8 bases and J by 5 bases; unmatched bases: 5. CDR3 DNA sequence: TGTGCCAGCGTCGACAGGGACGAGACCCAGTACTTC. Translation: CASVDRDETQYF.

The genes are TRBV6-1 and TRBJ1-5; 7 nucleotides align to TRBD1. CDR3 size: 13 residues. Trimming cost V 4 bases and J 5 bases; bases outside gene matches: 2. CDR1 MNHNS and CDR2 SASEGT come from the germline V gene. The CDR3 DNA reads TGTGCCAGCAGTGTTCAGGGGGATCAGCCCCAGCATTTT. Protein sequence: CASSVQGDQPQHF.

The V call is TRBV5-4, the J call TRBJ1-2; D remains ambiguous. Trimming shortened V by 0 bases and J by 4 bases, and 13 bases separated the two germline ends. The CDR3 extends over 15 amino acids. CDR1 and CDR2 (germline): SGHNT, YYREEE (reference sequence). The CDR3 is CASSLDRSSVYGYTF. CDR3 nucleotides: TGTGCCAGCAGCTTGGACCGATCGAGTGTCTATGGCTACACCTTC.

The chain links TRBV27 to TRBJ1-2; TRBD1 matches at 7 bases. This CDR3 is 15 amino acids long. The J segment lost 5 bases and the V segment lost 2 bases, leaving 8 bases of the junction unmatched. Germline lookup yields CDR1 MNHEY and CDR2 SMNVEV (reference sequence). This CDR3 reads CASSLGPGQQYGYTF. CDR3 nucleotides: TGTGCCAGCAGTTTAGGTCCGGGACAGCAGTATGGCTACACCTTC.

The V and J genes are TRBV6-6 and TRBJ2-5; 11 bases fit TRBD2. The CDR3 is 16 amino acids. Germline CDR1 reads MNHNY; CDR2 reads SVGAGI (reference sequence). V shed 5 bases, J shed 5 bases, and the junction held 10 bases outside the gene matches. The CDR3 DNA follows: TGTGCCAGCAGTCGAATAACTAGCGGGGGCGTGGAGACCCAGTACTTC. Translation gives CASSRITSGGVETQYF.

The chain is built from TRBV6-5 and TRBJ1-2; the match to TRBD1 covers 9 bases. The CDR3 consists of 12 residues. Trimming at V came to 4 bases and at J to 13 bases, leaving 7 bases not matched to a gene. Germline CDR1 MNHEY, CDR2 SVGAGI. CDR3 sequence reads: CASSFTGGAGTF. The CDR3 DNA sequence: TGTGCCAGCAGTTTCACAGGGGGCGCGGGCACCTTC.

This clone was counted between two and nine times. V and J are TRBV7-2 and TRBJ2-1; D is perhaps TRBD1 (6 bases). V dropped 1 base and J dropped 2 bases, with 9 bases sitting between them. CDR3 length equals 15 residues. Germline CDR1 and CDR2: SGHTA and FQGNSA. CDR3 in DNA: TGTGCCAGCAGCTTAGGCAGGGGCCCCTACAATGAGCAGTTCTTC. This sequence encodes CASSLGRGPYNEQFF.